These T cell receptor beta chains were read from a single sample in a study of T-cell reconstitution after alpha-beta-depleted transplantation in children. TCRdb reprocessed the PCR reads via MiXCR and lists one record per CDR3 protein. The sample gives approximately 1,000,000 distinct CDR3 sequences, 25% to 30% of which show up once; more than 25% is in the top ten. The starting material was PBMCs, mostly from graft donor cells, obtained 360 days after TCRalphabeta/CD19-depleted stem cell transplant. These receptors were collected from a boy younger than two who had a stem cell transplant for SCID, so the T cells may come from the graft donor. Each CDR3 is given with its conserved first and last residue. The order of the fields is J gene, V gene, clone size, D gene, CDR3 protein, CDR3 DNA. A D gene is named only where the DNA matches it firmly. Clone size, where shown, is once, few, many, or a class for clones that have expanded.

J gene: TRBJ1-2
V gene: TRBV29-1
clone size: -
D gene: -
CDR3 protein: CSVSTSPYGYTF
CDR3 DNA: TGCAGCGTTTCGACATCCCCGTATGGCTACACCTTC

J gene: TRBJ2-2
V gene: TRBV6-5
clone size: -
D gene: -
CDR3 protein: CASTLHRALNTGELFF
CDR3 DNA: TGTGCCAGCACGTTGCACAGGGCGTTGAACACCGGGGAGCTGTTTTTT

J gene: TRBJ2-5
V gene: TRBV7-6
clone size: -
D gene: TRBD2
CDR3 protein: CASSLGPTTSGAIQETQYF
CDR3 DNA: TGTGCCAGCAGCTTAGGTCCTACCACTAGCGGGGCAATCCAAGAGACCCAGTACTTC

J gene: TRBJ2-7
V gene: TRBV27
clone size: -
D gene: TRBD2
CDR3 protein: CASSFRWGGYEQYF
CDR3 DNA: TGTGCCAGCAGCTTTAGGTGGGGGGGCTACGAGCAGTACTTC

J gene: TRBJ2-1
V gene: TRBV4-1
clone size: -
D gene: TRBD1
CDR3 protein: CASSQHGQGGSPEQFF
CDR3 DNA: TGCGCCAGCAGCCAACATGGACAGGGAGGCTCGCCTGAGCAGTTCTTC

J gene: TRBJ2-1
V gene: TRBV10-3
clone size: -
D gene: -
CDR3 protein: CAISGWRSSLDEQFF
CDR3 DNA: TGTGCCATCAGTGGTTGGAGGAGCTCGTTGGATGAGCAGTTCTTC

J gene: TRBJ2-7
V gene: TRBV6-6
clone size: -
D gene: TRBD1
CDR3 protein: CASSLIRDSGQYF
CDR3 DNA: TGTGCCAGCAGTTTAATCCGGGACAGCGGGCAGTACTTC

J gene: TRBJ1-5
V gene: TRBV5-6
clone size: -
D gene: -
CDR3 protein: CASSWGRTSNQPQHF
CDR3 DNA: TGTGCCAGCAGCTGGGGGAGGACTTCCAATCAGCCCCAGCATTTT

J gene: TRBJ2-2
V gene: TRBV11-3
clone size: -
D gene: -
CDR3 protein: CASSLVSNTGELFF
CDR3 DNA: TGTGCCAGCAGCTTGGTGTCGAACACCGGGGAGCTGTTTTTT

J gene: TRBJ1-5
V gene: TRBV5-5
clone size: few
D gene: -
CDR3 protein: CASSFFDSLNQPQHF
CDR3 DNA: TGTGCCAGCAGCTTCTTTGACAGTTTGAATCAGCCCCAGCATTTT

J gene: TRBJ2-1
V gene: TRBV29-1
clone size: few
D gene: TRBD2
CDR3 protein: CSVFSGGAYEQFF
CDR3 DNA: TGCAGCGTTTTCAGCGGGGGGGCCTATGAGCAGTTCTTC

J gene: TRBJ2-7
V gene: TRBV28
clone size: many
D gene: -
CDR3 protein: CASNFEQGRGEQYF
CDR3 DNA: TGTGCCAGCAATTTCGAGCAGGGGAGAGGGGAGCAGTACTTC

J gene: TRBJ2-2
V gene: TRBV29-1
clone size: many
D gene: TRBD1
CDR3 protein: CSVDRGNTGELFF
CDR3 DNA: TGCAGCGTCGACAGGGGGAACACCGGGGAGCTGTTTTTT

J gene: TRBJ1-5
V gene: TRBV29-1
clone size: -
D gene: -
CDR3 protein: CSVLTDRSPQSQHF
CDR3 DNA: TGCAGCGTCTTGACGGACAGATCGCCCCAGTCCCAGCATTTT